The entry that follows covers one T cell receptor (beta chain) sequence. This CDR3 spans 15 amino acids. V was trimmed by 9 bases and J by 0 bases, leaving 15 bases between them. CDR1 and CDR2 (germline): KGHDR, SFDVKD. The sample is drawn from a study of blood T cell repertoires in COVID-19. Study-level information: Samples came from the United States, Italy and Spain, spanning acute and convalescent COVID-19.

Assay: immunoSEQ multiplex PCR; the TCRdb copy retains only in-frame clones and omits some. This table holds roughly 200,000 clones, 80% to 85% found once. Seattle patients were enrolled while actively infected and followed longitudinally. The receptor's source is a woman at least 80 years old with COVID-19, enrolled during active disease. The genes are TRBV24-1 and TRBJ2-3; a possible D gene is TRBD1 (6 bases). The specimen was peripheral blood. The CDR3 nucleotides read TGTGCCACCGCCCTACGAGGGGGAAGCACAGATACGCAGTATTTT. Amino acid sequence: CATALRGGSTDTQYF.